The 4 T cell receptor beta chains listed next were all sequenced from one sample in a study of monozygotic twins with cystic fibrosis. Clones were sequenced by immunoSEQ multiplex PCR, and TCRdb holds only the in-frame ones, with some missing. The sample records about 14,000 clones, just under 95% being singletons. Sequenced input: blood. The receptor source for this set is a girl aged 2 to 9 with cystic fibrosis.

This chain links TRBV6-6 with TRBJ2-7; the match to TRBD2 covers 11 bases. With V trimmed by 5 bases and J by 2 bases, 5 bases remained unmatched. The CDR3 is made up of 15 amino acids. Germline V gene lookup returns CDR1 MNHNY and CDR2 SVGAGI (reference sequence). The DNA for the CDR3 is TGTGCCAGCAGTCCCCTAGCGGGAGGCACCTACGAGCAGTACTTC. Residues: CASSPLAGGTYEQYF.

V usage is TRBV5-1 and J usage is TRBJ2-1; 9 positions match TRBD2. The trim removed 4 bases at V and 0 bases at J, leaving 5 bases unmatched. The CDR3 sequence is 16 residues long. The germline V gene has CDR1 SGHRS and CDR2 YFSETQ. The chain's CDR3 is CASSNLAGSSYNEQFF. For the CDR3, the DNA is TGCGCCAGCAGCAATCTAGCGGGGAGCTCCTACAATGAGCAGTTCTTC.

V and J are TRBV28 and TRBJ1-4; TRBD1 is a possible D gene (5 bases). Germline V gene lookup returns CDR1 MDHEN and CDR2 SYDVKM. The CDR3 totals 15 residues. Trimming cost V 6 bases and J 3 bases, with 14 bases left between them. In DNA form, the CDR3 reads TGTGCCAGCAGAGTACAGACAGCCTCTAATGAAAAACTGTTTTTT. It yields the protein CASRVQTASNEKLFF.

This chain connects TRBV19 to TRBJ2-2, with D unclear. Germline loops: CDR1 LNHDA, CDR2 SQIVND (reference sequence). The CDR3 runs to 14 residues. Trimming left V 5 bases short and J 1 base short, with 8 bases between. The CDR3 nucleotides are TGTGCCAGTAGTTTTAGCTGGAACACCGGGGAGCTGTTTTTT. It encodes CASSFSWNTGELFF.